This entry features one TCR beta chain sequence. As yet, its antigen is unknown. This entry comes from a study of cytomegalovirus exposure and HLA in healthy donors. Study results and caveats: What a later analysis reportedly showed was that an Asian-associated ancestry cluster had fewer N-insertions than the roughly 720-donor mean. Roughly uniform sequencing depth across donors was assumed, possibly incorrectly.

Donors were nominally healthy when sampled, though unrecorded immune exposures were likely. The study ran its PCR with 60 Vbeta and 13 Jbeta primers. Only in-frame clones appear in the TCRdb table, and some are missing; sequencing was by immunoSEQ multiplex PCR. The sample lists roughly 99,000 clones, 60% to 85% occurring once. Germline-derived CDR1 and CDR2 are ENHRY and SYGVKD. Trimming left V 3 bases short and J 0 bases short, with 11 bases between. The CDR3 loop spans 15 amino acids. The sequenced sample was PBMCs. The chain has TRBV10-3 and TRBJ1-1, with D possibly being TRBD1 (5 bases). The TCR was taken from a man aged 55 to 70 in good health and CMV-seropositive. The CDR3 region is CAISEFTGLNTEAFF. The CDR3 DNA reads as TGTGCCATCAGTGAATTTACAGGACTGAACACTGAAGCTTTCTTT.